This T cell receptor beta chain was captured in a study of tumor-infiltrating lymphocytes in primary liver carcinoma. Whole-study findings and limits: When set against blood, tumors had a significantly higher top-250-clone fraction (p = 0.039).

With regard to this clonotype: As yet, its antigen is unknown.

Unsorted bulk tissue (roughly 18-32 mg) underwent RNA and DNA co-extraction. From about 0.45 ug total RNA, TCR beta cDNA was generated with a primer in the constant region. What produced the TCR beta libraries was three nested multiplex PCR rounds using slightly modified ARM-PCR. Each CDR3 protein gets one entry after TCRdb re-called the multiplex PCR reads with MiXCR. The table has approximately 92,000 distinct CDR3 sequences, around 68% seen once. The sample taken for sequencing was tumor-adjacent normal liver tissue. The sequence derives from a man aged 40-49 years with primary liver carcinoma and hepatitis B virus infection.

The CDR3: CASSLGRRESTDTQYF. Here the CDR3 DNA reads TGTGCCAGCAGTTTAGGCCGGCGGGAGAGTACAGATACGCAGTATTTT. J is TRBJ2-3 and V is TRBV28, with 7 bases identical to TRBD2. This CDR3 region has 16 residues. Germline V lookup: CDR1 MDHEN, CDR2 SYDVKM. V shed 2 bases, J shed 3 bases, and the junction held 8 bases outside the gene matches.